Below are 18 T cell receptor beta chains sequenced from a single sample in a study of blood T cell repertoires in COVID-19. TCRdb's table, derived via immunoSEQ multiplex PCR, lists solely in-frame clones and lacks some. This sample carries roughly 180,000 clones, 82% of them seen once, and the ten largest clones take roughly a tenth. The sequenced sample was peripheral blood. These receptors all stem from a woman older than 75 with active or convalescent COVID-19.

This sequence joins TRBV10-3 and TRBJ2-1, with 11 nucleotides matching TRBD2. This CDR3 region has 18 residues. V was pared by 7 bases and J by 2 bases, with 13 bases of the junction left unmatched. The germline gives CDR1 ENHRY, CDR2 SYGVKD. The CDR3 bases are TGTGCCATCAAAGCCGGGACTAGCGGAGGGAGAGCCTACAATGAGCAGTTCTTC. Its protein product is CAIKAGTSGGRAYNEQFF.

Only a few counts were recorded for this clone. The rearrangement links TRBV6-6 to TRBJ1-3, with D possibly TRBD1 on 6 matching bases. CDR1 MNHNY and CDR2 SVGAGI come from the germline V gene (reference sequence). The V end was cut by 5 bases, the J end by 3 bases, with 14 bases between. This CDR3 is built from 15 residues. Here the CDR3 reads CASSTRGLGGNTIYF. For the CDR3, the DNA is TGTGCCAGCAGTACGAGGGGGTTAGGTGGAAACACCATATATTTT.

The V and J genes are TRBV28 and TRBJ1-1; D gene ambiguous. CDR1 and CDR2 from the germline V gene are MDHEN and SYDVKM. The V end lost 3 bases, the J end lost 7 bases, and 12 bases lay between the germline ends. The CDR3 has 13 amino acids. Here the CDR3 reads CASSFGRPSEAFF. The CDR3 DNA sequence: TGTGCCAGCAGTTTTGGGCGTCCAAGTGAAGCTTTCTTT.

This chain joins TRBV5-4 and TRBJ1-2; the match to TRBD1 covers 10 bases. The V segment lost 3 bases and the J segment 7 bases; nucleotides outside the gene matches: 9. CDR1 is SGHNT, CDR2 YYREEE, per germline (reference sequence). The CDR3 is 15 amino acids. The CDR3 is CASSWGDRGKGGYTF. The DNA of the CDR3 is TGTGCCAGCAGCTGGGGGGACAGGGGAAAGGGTGGCTACACCTTC.

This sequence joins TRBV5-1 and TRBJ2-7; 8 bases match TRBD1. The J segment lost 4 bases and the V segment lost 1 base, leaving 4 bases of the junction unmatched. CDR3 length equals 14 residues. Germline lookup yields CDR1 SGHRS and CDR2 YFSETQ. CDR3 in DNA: TGCGCCAGCAGCTTGACAGGGGGTAAATACGAGCAGTACTTC. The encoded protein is CASSLTGGKYEQYF.

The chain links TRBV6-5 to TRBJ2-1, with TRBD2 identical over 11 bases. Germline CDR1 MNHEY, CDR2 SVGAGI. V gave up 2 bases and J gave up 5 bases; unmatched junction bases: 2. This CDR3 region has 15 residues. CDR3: CASSYRTSGHNEQFF. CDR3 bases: TGTGCCAGCAGTTACAGGACTAGCGGGCACAATGAGCAGTTCTTC.

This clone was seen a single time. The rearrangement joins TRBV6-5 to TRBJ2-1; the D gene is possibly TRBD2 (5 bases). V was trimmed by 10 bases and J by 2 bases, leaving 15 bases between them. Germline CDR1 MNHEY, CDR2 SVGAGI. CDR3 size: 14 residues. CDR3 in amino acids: CATQLVTTYNEQFF. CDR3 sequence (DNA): TGTGCCACCCAACTAGTTACTACCTACAATGAGCAGTTCTTC.

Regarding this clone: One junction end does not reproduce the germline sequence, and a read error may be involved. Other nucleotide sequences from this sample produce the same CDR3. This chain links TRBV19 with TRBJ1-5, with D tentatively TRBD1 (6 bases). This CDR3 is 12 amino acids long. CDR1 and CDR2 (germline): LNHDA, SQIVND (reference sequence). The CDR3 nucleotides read TGTGCTAGTAGAGGACAGAATCAGCCCCAGCATTTT. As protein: CASRGQNQPQHF.

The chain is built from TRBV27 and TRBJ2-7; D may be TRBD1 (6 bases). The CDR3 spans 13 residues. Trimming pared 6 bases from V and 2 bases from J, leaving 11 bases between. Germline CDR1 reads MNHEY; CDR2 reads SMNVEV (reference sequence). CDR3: CASSNRVTYEQYF. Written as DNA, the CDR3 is TGTGCCAGCAGCAACAGGGTAACCTACGAGCAGTACTTC.

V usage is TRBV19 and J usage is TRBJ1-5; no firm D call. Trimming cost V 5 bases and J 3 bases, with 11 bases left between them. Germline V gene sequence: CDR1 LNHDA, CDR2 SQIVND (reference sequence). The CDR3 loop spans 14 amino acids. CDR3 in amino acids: CASSLGNYNQPQHF. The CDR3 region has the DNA TGTGCCAGTAGTCTAGGGAACTACAATCAGCCCCAGCATTTT.

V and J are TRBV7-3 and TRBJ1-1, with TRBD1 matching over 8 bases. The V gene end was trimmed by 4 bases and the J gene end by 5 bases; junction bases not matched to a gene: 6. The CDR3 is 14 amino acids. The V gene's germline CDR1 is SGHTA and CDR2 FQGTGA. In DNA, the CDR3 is TGTGCCAGCAGCTCGACAGGGGCGGAAACTGAAGCTTTCTTT. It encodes CASSSTGAETEAFF.

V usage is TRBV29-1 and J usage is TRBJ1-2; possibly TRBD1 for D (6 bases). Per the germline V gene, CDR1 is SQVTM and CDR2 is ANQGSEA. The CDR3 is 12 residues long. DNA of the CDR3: TGCAGTGACGCAACAGGGAACTATGGCTACACCTTC. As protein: CSDATGNYGYTF.

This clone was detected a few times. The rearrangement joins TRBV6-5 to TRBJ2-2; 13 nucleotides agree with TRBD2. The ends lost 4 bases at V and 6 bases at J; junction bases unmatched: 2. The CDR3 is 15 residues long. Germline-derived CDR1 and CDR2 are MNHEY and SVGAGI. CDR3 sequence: CASSLTSGRSGELFF. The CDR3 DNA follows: TGTGCCAGCAGTTTGACTAGCGGGAGGTCCGGGGAGCTGTTTTTT.

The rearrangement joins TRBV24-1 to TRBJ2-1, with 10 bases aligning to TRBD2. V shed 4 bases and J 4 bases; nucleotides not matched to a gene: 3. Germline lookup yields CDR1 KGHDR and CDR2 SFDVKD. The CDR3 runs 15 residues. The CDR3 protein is CATSDRAGGYNEQFF. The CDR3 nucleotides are TGTGCCACCAGTGACCGAGCGGGAGGGTACAATGAGCAGTTCTTC.

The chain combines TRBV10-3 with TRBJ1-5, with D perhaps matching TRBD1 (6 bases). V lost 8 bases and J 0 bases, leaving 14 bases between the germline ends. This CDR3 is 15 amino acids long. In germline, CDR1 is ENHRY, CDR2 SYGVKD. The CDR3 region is CAIGQGQTSNQPQHF. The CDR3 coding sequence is TGTGCCATCGGACAAGGACAGACTAGCAATCAGCCCCAGCATTTT.

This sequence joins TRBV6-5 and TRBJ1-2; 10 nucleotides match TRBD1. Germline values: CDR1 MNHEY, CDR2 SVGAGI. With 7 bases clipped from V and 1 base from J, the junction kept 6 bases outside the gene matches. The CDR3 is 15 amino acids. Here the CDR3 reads CASKDRGFYNYGYTF. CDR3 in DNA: TGTGCCAGCAAGGACAGGGGGTTCTATAACTATGGCTACACCTTC.

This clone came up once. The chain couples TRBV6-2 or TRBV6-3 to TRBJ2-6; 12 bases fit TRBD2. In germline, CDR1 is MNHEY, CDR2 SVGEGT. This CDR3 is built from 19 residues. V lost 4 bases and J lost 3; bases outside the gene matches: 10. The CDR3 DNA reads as TGTGCCAGCAGTTCCAGACTAGCGGGAGTCTCTCTTGGGGCCAACGTCCTGACTTTC. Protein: CASSSRLAGVSLGANVLTF.

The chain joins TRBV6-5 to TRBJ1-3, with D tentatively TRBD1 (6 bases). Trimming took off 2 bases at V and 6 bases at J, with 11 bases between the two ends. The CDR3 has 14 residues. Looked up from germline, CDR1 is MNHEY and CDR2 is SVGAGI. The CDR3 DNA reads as TGTGCCAGCAGTTACCTAGGACAGAAAAACACCATATATTTT. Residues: CASSYLGQKNTIYF.